The clone carrying this T cell receptor (beta chain) is labeled as medium-sized (0.01 to 0.1%). The data originate from a study of blood T cell repertoires in COVID-19. In the study overall: Whether acute or convalescent, the COVID-19 samples came from the United States, Italy and Spain. T cells, B-cell-depleted T cells, or PBMCs provided the cDNA or gDNA that served as material.

Methods used by the authors: The assay estimated nucleated cells by amplifying reference gene primers. Using immunoSEQ multiplex PCR, the repertoire was profiled, and TCRdb retains in-frame clones only, with some absent. V and J calls and clone size follow that table, whereas D and trimming were derived from the DNA. Of around 50,000 clones in the sample, 89% were seen once. Germline V gene sequence: CDR1 SGHTS, CDR2 YDEGEE. V was pared by 2 bases and J by 3 bases, with 2 bases of the junction left unmatched. CDR3 length equals 13 residues. This chain joins TRBV5-8 and TRBJ2-7; 7 bases match TRBD1. The TCR sequence derives from a human donor in a cohort sampled during active COVID-19. The sample consisted of peripheral blood. CDR3 loop: CASSFRTGYEQYF. CDR3 in DNA: TGTGCCAGCAGCTTCAGGACAGGCTACGAGCAGTACTTC.